This TCR beta chain was sequenced in a study of OX40 agonist ivuxolimab in advanced cancers. Turning to the study itself: The mean age was roughly 60 years, ranging from 23 to 79, with 65% to 90% of participants male. Points from the study as a whole: Some nonresponders also had low normalized T-cell clonal expansion. At 0.1 to 3.0 mg/kg and by week 6, CD4+ and CD8+ T cells in the blood had expanded clonally.

Generated by immunoSEQ multiplex PCR, the TCRdb table keeps only in-frame clones and is missing some. The data hold tens of thousands of clones, with over 85% observed a single time. The CDR3 is made up of 14 amino acids. V lost 0 bases, J lost 2 bases, and 8 bases lay in between. The germline CDR1 and CDR2 sequences are SGHNT and YYREEE (reference sequence). Details on this clone: What it binds is unknown.

This receptor was obtained from an adult with an advanced solid tumor such as melanoma, head and neck, liver or kidney cancer. The chain recombines TRBV5-4 with TRBJ1-2; D is possibly TRBD1 (5 bases). The sequenced sample was CD4+ or CD8+ T cells sorted from blood, obtained in a trial of the OX40 agonist ivuxolimab. CDR3 in DNA: TGTGCCAGCAGCTTGGACAGGACCAACTATGGCTACACCTTC. This sequence encodes CASSLDRTNYGYTF.